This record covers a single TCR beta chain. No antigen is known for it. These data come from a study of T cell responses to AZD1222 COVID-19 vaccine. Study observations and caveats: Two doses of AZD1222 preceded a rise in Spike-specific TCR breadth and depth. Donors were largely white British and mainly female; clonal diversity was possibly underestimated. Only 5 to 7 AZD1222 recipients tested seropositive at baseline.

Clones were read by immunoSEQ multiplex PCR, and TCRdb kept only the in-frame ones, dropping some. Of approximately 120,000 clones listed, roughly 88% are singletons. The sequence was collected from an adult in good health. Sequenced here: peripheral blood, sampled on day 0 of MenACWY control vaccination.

The CDR3 here is CASSLLGRANYGYTF. CDR3 coding DNA: TGTGCCAGCAGTTTATTGGGCAGGGCCAACTATGGCTACACCTTC. V is TRBV27 and J is TRBJ1-2; a weak D match, TRBD1 (5 bases). Germline loops: CDR1 MNHEY, CDR2 SMNVEV (reference sequence). The CDR3 covers 15 residues. The V end lost 1 base, the J end lost 2 bases, and 11 bases lay between the germline ends.